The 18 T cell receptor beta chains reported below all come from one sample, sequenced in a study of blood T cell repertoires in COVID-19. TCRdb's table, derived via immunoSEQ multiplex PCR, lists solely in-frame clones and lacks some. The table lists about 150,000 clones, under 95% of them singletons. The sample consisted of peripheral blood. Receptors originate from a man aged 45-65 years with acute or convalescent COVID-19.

The CDR3 DNA reads as TGTGCCAGCTCAGACAGGGGGCATGATGAAAAACTGTTTTTT. It specifies CASSDRGHDEKLFF. The chain uses TRBV18 and TRBJ1-4; 10 bases fit TRBD1. The CDR3 extends over 14 amino acids. Germline trimming cut 5 bases from V and 6 bases from J; bases unmatched to any gene: 3. Germline V gene sequence: CDR1 KGHSH, CDR2 LQKENI.

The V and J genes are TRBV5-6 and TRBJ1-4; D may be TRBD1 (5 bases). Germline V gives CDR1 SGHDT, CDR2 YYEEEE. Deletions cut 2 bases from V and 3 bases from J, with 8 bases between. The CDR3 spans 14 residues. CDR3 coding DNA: TGTGCCAGCAGCTTTCCAGGGCCTAATGAAAAACTGTTTTTT. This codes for CASSFPGPNEKLFF.

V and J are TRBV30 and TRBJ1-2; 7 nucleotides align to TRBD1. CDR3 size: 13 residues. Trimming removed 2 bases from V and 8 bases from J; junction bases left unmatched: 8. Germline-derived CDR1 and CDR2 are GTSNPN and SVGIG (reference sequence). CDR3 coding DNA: TGTGCCTGGAGTTTTGGACAGGTGGGCGGCTACACCTTC. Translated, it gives CAWSFGQVGGYTF. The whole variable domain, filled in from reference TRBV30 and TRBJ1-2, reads SQTIHQWPATLVQPVGSPLSLECTVEGTSNPNLYWYRQAAGRGLQLLFYSVGIGQISSEVPQNLSASRPQDRQFILSSKKLLLSDSGFYLCAWSFGQVGGYTFGSGTRLTVV.

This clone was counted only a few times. The CDR3 sequence is CASSTPGPTFF. The CDR3 nucleotides read TGTGCCAGCAGTACCCCAGGTCCAACTTTCTTT. The V and J genes are TRBV6-5 and TRBJ1-1; D ambiguous. Germline-derived CDR1 and CDR2 are MNHEY and SVGAGI. The CDR3 runs 11 residues. V gave up 5 bases and J gave up 12 bases, with 13 bases separating them.

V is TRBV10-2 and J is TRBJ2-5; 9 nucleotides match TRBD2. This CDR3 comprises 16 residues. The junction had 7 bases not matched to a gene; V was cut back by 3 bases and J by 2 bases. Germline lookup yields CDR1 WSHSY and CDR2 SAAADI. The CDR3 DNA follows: TGCGCCAGCAGTGACGGTAGCGGGGGACCACAAGAGACCCAGTACTTC. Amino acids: CASSDGSGGPQETQYF.

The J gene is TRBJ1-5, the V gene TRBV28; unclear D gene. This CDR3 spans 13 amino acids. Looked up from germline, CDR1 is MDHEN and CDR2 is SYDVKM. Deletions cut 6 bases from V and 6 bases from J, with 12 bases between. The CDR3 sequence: CASRGGRIQPQHF. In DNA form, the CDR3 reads TGTGCCAGCAGGGGAGGAAGGATTCAGCCCCAGCATTTT.

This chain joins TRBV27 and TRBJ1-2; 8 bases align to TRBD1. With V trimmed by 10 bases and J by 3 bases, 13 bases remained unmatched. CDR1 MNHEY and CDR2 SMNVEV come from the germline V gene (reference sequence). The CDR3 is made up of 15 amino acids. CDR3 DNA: TGTGCCACCAGGACAGGGACTCCCAACTACTATGGCTACACCTTC. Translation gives CATRTGTPNYYGYTF.

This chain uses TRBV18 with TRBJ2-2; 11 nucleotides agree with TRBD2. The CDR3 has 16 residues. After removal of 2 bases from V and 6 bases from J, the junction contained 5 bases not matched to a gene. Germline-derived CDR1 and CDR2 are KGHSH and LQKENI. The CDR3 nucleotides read TGTGCCAGCTCACCATTTCCGGGACTAGCGGCCGGGGAGCTGTTTTTT. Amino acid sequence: CASSPFPGLAAGELFF.

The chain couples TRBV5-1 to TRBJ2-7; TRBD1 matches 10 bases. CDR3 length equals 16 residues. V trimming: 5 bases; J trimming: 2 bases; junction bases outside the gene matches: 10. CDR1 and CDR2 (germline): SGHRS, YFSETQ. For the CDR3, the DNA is TGCGCCAGCAGTTTTACCTCCGGGACAGGGGCCTACGAGCAGTACTTC. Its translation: CASSFTSGTGAYEQYF.

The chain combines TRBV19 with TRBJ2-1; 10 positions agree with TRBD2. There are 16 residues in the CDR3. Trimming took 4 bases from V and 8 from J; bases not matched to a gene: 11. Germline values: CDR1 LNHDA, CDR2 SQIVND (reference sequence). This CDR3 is CASSTRWASGSDEQFF. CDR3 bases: TGTGCCAGTAGTACCCGTTGGGCTAGCGGGAGTGATGAGCAGTTCTTC.

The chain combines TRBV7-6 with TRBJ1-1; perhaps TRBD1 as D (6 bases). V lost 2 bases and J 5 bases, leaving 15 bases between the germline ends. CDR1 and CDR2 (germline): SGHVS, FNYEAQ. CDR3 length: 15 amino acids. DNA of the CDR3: TGTGCCAGCAGCTTATGGTCAGGGGTGGATACTGAAGCTTTCTTT. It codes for CASSLWSGVDTEAFF.

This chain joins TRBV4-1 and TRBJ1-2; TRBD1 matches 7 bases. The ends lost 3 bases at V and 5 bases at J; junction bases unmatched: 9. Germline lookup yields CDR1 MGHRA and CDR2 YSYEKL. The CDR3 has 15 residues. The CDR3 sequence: CASSQAGTASYGYTF. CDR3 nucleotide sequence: TGCGCCAGCAGCCAGGCCGGGACAGCGAGTTATGGCTACACCTTC.

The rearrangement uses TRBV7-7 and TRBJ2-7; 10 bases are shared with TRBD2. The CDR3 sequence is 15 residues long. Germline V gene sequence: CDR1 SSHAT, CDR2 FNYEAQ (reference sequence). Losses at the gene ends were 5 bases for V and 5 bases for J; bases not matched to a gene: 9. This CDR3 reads CASSPGTSASHEQYF. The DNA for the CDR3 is TGTGCCAGCAGCCCAGGGACTAGCGCGTCCCACGAGCAGTACTTC. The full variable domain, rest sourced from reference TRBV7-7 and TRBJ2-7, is GAGVSQSPRYKVTKRGQDVTLRCDPISSHATLYWYQQALGQGPEFLTYFNYEAQPDKSGLPSDRFSAERPEGSISTLTIQRTEQRDSAMYRCASSPGTSASHEQYFGPGTRLTVT.

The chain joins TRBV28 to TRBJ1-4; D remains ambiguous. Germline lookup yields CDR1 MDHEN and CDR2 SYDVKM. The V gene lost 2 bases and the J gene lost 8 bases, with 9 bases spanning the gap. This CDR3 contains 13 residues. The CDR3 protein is CASSLRTPEKLFF. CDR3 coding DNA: TGTGCCAGCAGTTTAAGGACTCCCGAAAAACTGTTTTTT.

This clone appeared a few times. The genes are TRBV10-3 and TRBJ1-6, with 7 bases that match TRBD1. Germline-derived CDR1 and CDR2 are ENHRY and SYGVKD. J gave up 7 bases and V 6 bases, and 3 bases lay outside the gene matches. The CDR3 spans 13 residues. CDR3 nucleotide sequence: TGTGCCATCAGGACAGGGCCAAATTCACCCCTCCACTTT. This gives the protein CAIRTGPNSPLHF.

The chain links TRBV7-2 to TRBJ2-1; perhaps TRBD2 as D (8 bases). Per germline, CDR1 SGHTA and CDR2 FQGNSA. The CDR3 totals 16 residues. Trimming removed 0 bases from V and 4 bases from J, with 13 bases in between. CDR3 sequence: CASSLARGDSYNEQFF. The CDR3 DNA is TGTGCCAGCAGCTTAGCGCGGGGGGACAGTTACAATGAGCAGTTCTTC.

The CDR3 region has the DNA TGTGCCAGCAGCTCCGACAGACTGAACACTGAAGCTTTCTTT. This translates into CASSSDRLNTEAFF. The chain recombines TRBV7-9 with TRBJ1-1; D possibly corresponds to TRBD1 (5 bases). V lost 4 bases to trimming and J lost 0 bases, with 9 bases between them. Germline V gives CDR1 SEHNR, CDR2 FQNEAQ (reference sequence). CDR3 size: 14 residues.

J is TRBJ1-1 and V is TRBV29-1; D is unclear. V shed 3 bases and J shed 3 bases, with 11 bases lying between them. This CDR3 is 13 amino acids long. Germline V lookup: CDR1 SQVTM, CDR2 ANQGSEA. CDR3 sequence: CSVDTGLDTEAFF. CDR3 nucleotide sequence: TGCAGCGTTGATACGGGGTTGGACACTGAAGCTTTCTTT.